Listed here are 19 T cell receptor beta chains from one sample, sequenced in a study of T cells in localized non-small cell lung cancer. TCRdb's table, derived via immunoSEQ multiplex PCR, lists solely in-frame clones and lacks some. The sample lists approximately 31,000 clones; 75% to 90% were seen once. The input for sequencing was peripheral blood mononuclear cells, taken before any cancer treatment. These receptors all come from a man aged 35-69 years with stage III lung adenocarcinoma.

V usage is TRBV5-4 and J usage is TRBJ1-2; 12 bases agree with TRBD1. There are 14 residues in the CDR3. The germline gives CDR1 SGHNT, CDR2 YYREEE (reference sequence). V lost 4 bases, J lost 12 bases, and 10 bases stayed unmatched. The CDR3 sequence is CASSPRRDRGPDTF. As DNA, the CDR3 is TGTGCCAGCAGCCCCCGCCGGGACAGGGGGCCTGACACCTTC. Combining the CDR3 with reference TRBV5-4 and TRBJ1-2 gives the whole variable domain ETGVTQSPTHLIKTRGQQVTLRCSSQSGHNTVSWYQQALGQGPQFIFQYYREEENGRGNFPPRFSGLQFPNYSSELNVNALELDDSALYLCASSPRRDRGPDTFGSGTRLTVV.

This clone was observed a few times. The chain links TRBV9 to TRBJ1-5, with TRBD1 as a possible D gene (5 bases). CDR3 length: 14 residues. V was clipped by 1 base and J by 6 bases, with 11 bases between them. CDR1 and CDR2 (germline): SGDLS, YYNGEE. This chain's CDR3 is CASSVWDGGQPQHF. CDR3 in DNA: TGTGCCAGCAGCGTATGGGATGGGGGTCAGCCCCAGCATTTT.

A few counts support this clone. The chain has TRBV6-5 and TRBJ1-1; possibly TRBD1 for D (6 bases). The CDR3 is 16 amino acids. Germline CDR1 and CDR2: MNHEY and SVGAGI. The V end lost 6 bases, the J end lost 0 bases, and 17 bases lay between the germline ends. The CDR3 sequence: CASSYAGHTLNTEAFF. Here the CDR3 DNA reads TGTGCCAGCAGCTACGCGGGACACACTTTGAACACTGAAGCTTTCTTT.

J is TRBJ1-1 and V is TRBV30; no firm D call. Trimming shortened V by 5 bases and J by 4 bases, and 11 bases separated the two germline ends. Germline V CDR1 and CDR2: GTSNPN, SVGIG (reference sequence). The CDR3 is 12 residues long. Here the CDR3 DNA reads TGTGCCTGGGGGAGCAGTGGCACTGAAGCTTTCTTT. This sequence encodes CAWGSSGTEAFF. Looking up the rest from reference TRBV30 and TRBJ1-1 gives the full variable domain: SQTIHQWPATLVQPVGSPLSLECTVEGTSNPNLYWYRQAAGRGLQLLFYSVGIGQISSEVPQNLSASRPQDRQFILSSKKLLLSDSGFYLCAWGSSGTEAFFGQGTRLTVV.

The chain combines TRBV4-3 with TRBJ2-1; 8 nucleotides line up with TRBD1. Germline V CDR1 and CDR2: LGHNA, YSLEER. The CDR3 sequence is 15 residues long. The trim removed 4 bases at V and 8 bases at J, leaving 10 bases unmatched. This CDR3 reads CASSLGQGELDEQFF. The CDR3 DNA reads as TGCGCCAGCAGCCTTGGACAGGGAGAACTAGATGAGCAGTTCTTC.

Only one count was recorded for this clone. This chain connects TRBV11-3 to TRBJ2-7, with 9 bases identical to TRBD2. Germline loops: CDR1 SGHNT, CDR2 YENEEA. V was pared by 6 bases and J by 2 bases, with 8 bases of the junction left unmatched. The CDR3 sequence is 15 residues long. Written as DNA, the CDR3 is TGTGCCAGCAGTTTGCGGGGGGGCCCCACCTACGAGCAGTACTTC. Its protein is CASSLRGGPTYEQYF.

V usage is TRBV7-2 and J usage is TRBJ2-4; a weak D match, TRBD2 (5 bases). CDR3 length equals 11 residues. CDR1 and CDR2 (germline): SGHTA, FQGNSA. V was cut by 3 bases and J by 9 bases, with 6 bases left in between. The CDR3 loop is CASSFGGIQYF. The DNA of the CDR3 is TGTGCCAGCAGCTTCGGAGGCATTCAGTACTTC.

V and J are TRBV11-3 and TRBJ1-1; D ambiguous. CDR1 and CDR2 from the germline V gene are SGHNT and YENEEA. The CDR3 loop spans 13 amino acids. V was trimmed by 6 bases and J by 5 bases, leaving 13 bases between them. This CDR3 is CASRLQKRTEAFF. Written as DNA, the CDR3 is TGTGCCAGCAGGCTTCAAAAACGGACTGAAGCTTTCTTT. Based on the CDR3 plus reference TRBV11-3 and TRBJ1-1, the full variable domain is EAGVVQSPRYKIIEKKQPVAFWCNPISGHNTLYWYLQNLGQGPELLIRYENEEAVDDSQLPKDRFSAERLKGVDSTLKIQPAELGDSAVYLCASRLQKRTEAFFGQGTRLTVV.

The chain carries TRBV5-8 and TRBJ2-1; possible D gene TRBD2, 5 bases. V dropped 0 bases and J dropped 8 bases, with 6 bases sitting between them. The length of the CDR3 is 12 residues. Germline V gives CDR1 SGHTS, CDR2 YDEGEE. CDR3 protein: CASSLGGHEQFF. Here the CDR3 DNA reads TGTGCCAGCAGCTTGGGAGGGCATGAGCAGTTCTTC.

The chain employs TRBV4-3 and TRBJ1-2, with 7 bases lining up with TRBD1. Germline trimming cut 4 bases from V and 4 bases from J; bases unmatched to any gene: 27. Germline CDR1 is LGHNA and CDR2 is YSLEER. The CDR3 has 21 residues. The CDR3 here is CASSPSAGQGVLPRLGYGYTF. In DNA, the CDR3 is TGCGCCAGCAGCCCCTCTGCTGGGCAGGGGGTCCTCCCCAGGTTGGGCTATGGCTACACCTTC.

J is TRBJ1-5 and V is TRBV7-8; D possibly corresponds to TRBD1 (6 bases). Trimming left V 3 bases short and J 5 bases short, with 8 bases between. Germline CDR1 reads SGHVS; CDR2 reads FQNEAQ. The CDR3 length is 13 residues. Here the CDR3 reads CASSFNRDQPQHF. DNA for the CDR3: TGTGCCAGCAGCTTCAACAGGGATCAGCCCCAGCATTTT.

The rearrangement links TRBV4-1 to TRBJ2-6; 9 positions match TRBD1. CDR3 length equals 19 residues. J gave up 2 bases and V 0 bases, and 8 bases lay outside the gene matches. Germline V gene lookup returns CDR1 MGHRA and CDR2 YSYEKL. The CDR3, as DNA: TGCGCCAGCAGCCAAGATCGGGACAGGGACAGGGCTGGGGCCAACGTCCTGACTTTC. Encoded protein: CASSQDRDRDRAGANVLTF.

In this sample, this clone turned up a few times. The rearrangement uses TRBV15 and TRBJ1-1; possibly TRBD1 for D (5 bases). CDR3 length: 15 residues. V lost 0 bases to trimming and J lost 5 bases, with 13 bases between them. The germline V gene encodes CDR1 LNHNV and CDR2 YYDKDF (reference sequence). The CDR3 loop reads CATSREVGATTEAFF. In DNA form, the CDR3 reads TGTGCCACCAGCAGAGAAGTTGGGGCGACTACTGAAGCTTTCTTT.

The chain is built from TRBV7-2 and TRBJ2-1, with TRBD1 as a possible D gene (6 bases). V lost 3 bases and J 6 bases, leaving 15 bases between the germline ends. Germline CDR1 reads SGHTA; CDR2 reads FQGNSA. This CDR3 spans 15 amino acids. The CDR3: CASSFLGGGRNEQFF. The CDR3 DNA sequence: TGTGCCAGCAGCTTCTTAGGGGGTGGGCGCAATGAGCAGTTCTTC.

The rearrangement uses TRBV9 and TRBJ2-1, with 7 bases matching TRBD2. This CDR3 has 14 amino acids. The ends lost 2 bases at V and 7 bases at J; junction bases unmatched: 6. CDR1 is SGDLS, CDR2 YYNGEE, per germline. CDR3 nucleotides: TGTGCCAGCAGCGTTGGACTAGGAGGGAATGAGCAGTTCTTC. Protein product: CASSVGLGGNEQFF. Drawing the rest from reference TRBV9 and TRBJ2-1, the complete variable domain is DSGVTQTPKHLITATGQRVTLRCSPRSGDLSVYWYQQSLDQGLQFLIQYYNGEERAKGNILERFSAQQFPDLHSELNLSSLELGDSALYFCASSVGLGGNEQFFGPGTRLTVL.

This clone appeared a single time. V is TRBV7-3 and J is TRBJ2-7; 11 bases line up with TRBD1. The CDR3 extends over 15 amino acids. CDR1 is SGHTA, CDR2 FQGTGA, per germline. J was trimmed by 7 bases and V by 1 base; bases with no gene match: 6. As DNA, the CDR3 is TGTGCCAGCAGCTTAATGGGGACAGGGGGAGAGGAGCAGTACTTC. Translating gives CASSLMGTGGEEQYF.

The chain recombines TRBV5-6 with TRBJ2-7; no definite D call. The CDR3 contains 12 residues. Germline V gene data show CDR1 as SGHDT and CDR2 as YYEEEE. V shed 0 bases and J shed 4 bases, with 5 bases lying between them. The CDR3 sequence is CASSLGVYEQYF. The CDR3 DNA sequence: TGTGCCAGCAGCTTGGGGGTTTACGAGCAGTACTTC.

The chain joins TRBV5-1 to TRBJ2-1; tentatively, D is TRBD2 (6 bases). The CDR3 runs to 17 residues. Germline V lookup: CDR1 SGHRS, CDR2 YFSETQ. The V end lost 0 bases, the J end lost 0 bases, and 13 bases lay between the germline ends. The CDR3, as DNA: TGCGCCAGCAGCTTGGTCTCGGCGGGGAGCTCCTACAATGAGCAGTTCTTC. This codes for CASSLVSAGSSYNEQFF.

V is TRBV6-5 and J is TRBJ1-6; D remains unclear. The CDR3 covers 15 residues. Trimming left V 7 bases short and J 9 bases short, with 19 bases between. Per germline, CDR1 MNHEY and CDR2 SVGAGI. CDR3 DNA sequence: TGTGCCAGCACGTCCCGTGGGAGGCTGGGTTCACCCCTCCACTTT. This codes for CASTSRGRLGSPLHF.